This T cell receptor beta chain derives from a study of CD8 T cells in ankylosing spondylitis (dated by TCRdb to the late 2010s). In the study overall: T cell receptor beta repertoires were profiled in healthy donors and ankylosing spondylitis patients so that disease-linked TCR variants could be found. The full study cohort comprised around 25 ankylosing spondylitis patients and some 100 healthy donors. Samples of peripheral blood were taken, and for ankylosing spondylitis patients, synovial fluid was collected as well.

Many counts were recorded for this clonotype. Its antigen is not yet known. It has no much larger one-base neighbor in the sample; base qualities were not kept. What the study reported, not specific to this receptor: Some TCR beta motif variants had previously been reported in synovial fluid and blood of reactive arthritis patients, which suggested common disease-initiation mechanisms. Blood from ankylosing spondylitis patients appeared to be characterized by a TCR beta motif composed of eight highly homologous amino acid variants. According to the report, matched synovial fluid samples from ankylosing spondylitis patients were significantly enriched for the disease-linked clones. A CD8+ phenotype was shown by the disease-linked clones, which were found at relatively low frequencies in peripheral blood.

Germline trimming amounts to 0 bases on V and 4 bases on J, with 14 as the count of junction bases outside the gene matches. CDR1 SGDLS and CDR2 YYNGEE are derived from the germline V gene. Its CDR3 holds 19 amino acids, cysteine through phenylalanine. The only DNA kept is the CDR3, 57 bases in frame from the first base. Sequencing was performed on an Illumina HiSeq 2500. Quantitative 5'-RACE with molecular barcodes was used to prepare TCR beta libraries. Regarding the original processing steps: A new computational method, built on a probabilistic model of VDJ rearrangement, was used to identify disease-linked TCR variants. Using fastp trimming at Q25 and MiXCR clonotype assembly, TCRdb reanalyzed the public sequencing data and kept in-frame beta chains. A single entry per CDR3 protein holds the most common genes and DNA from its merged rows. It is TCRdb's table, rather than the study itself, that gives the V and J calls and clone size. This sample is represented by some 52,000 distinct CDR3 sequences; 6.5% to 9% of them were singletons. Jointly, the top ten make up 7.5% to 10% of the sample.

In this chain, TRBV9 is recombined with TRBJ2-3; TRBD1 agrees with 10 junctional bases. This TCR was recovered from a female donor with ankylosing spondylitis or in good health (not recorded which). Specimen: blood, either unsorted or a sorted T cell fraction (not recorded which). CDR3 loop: CASSVAIRPGQGTADTQYF. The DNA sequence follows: TGTGCCAGCAGCGTAGCAATAAGACCGGGACAGGGGACGGCAGATACGCAGTATTTT.